These 9 T cell receptor beta chains were sequenced from one sample in a study of T cells in Graves' hyperthyroidism and ophthalmopathy. The source material, RNA transcripts, was used to amplify TCR beta CDR3 regions. Initially, a first-round RT-PCR of the TCR CDR3 employed the HTBI primer set. TCRdb ran MiXCR on the multiplex PCR reads and lists one entry per CDR3 protein. The data show roughly 400,000 distinct CDR3 sequences, roughly an eighth seen once. The sample taken for sequencing was blood. The receptor set was obtained from a man in his forties or fifties with Graves' ophthalmopathy.

In its sample, this clonotype was seen a few times. A much larger clone differs from this one at a single base, so this may be a read error. This chain uses TRBV5-1 with TRBJ2-3; weak D call: TRBD2 (5 bases). CDR1 and CDR2 (germline): SGHRS, YFSETQ. There are 13 residues in the CDR3. The DNA for the CDR3 is TGCGCCAGCAGCAAACCTAGCACAGATGCGCAGTATTTT. Translating gives CASSKPSTDAQYF.

The V gene is TRBV9, the J gene TRBJ1-1; tentative D call: TRBD1 (5 bases). The germline gives CDR1 SGDLS, CDR2 YYNGEE. V was pared by 0 bases and J by 5 bases, with 23 bases between. The CDR3 is 18 amino acids. CDR3 nucleotide sequence: TGTGCCAGCAGCGTAGGTGCCGGGACCCGGGGTCCGGGTACTGAAGCTTTCTTT. Amino acid sequence: CASSVGAGTRGPGTEAFF.

Many counts were recorded for this clonotype. The chain is built from TRBV11-3 and TRBJ2-1; TRBD2 aligns across 8 bases. The length of the CDR3 is 16 residues. The germline V gene encodes CDR1 SGHNT and CDR2 YENEEA. V dropped 5 bases and J dropped 0; count of bases not matched to a gene: 6. CDR3 amino acids: CASSARSGSSYNEQFF. CDR3 bases: TGTGCCAGCAGCGCCCGGAGCGGGAGCTCCTACAATGAGCAGTTCTTC.

V and J are TRBV12-5 and TRBJ2-7, with TRBD1 matching over 9 bases. This CDR3 has 19 residues. V lost 0 bases and J lost 4; bases outside the gene matches: 16. Germline V gene sequence: CDR1 LGHNT, CDR2 FRNRAP. The CDR3 here is CASGLVLERDRDFLYEQYF. CDR3 DNA: TGTGCTAGTGGTTTGGTACTGGAGAGGGACAGGGATTTCTTGTACGAGCAGTACTTC. Full variable domain (outside the CDR3, taken from reference TRBV12-5 and TRBJ2-7): DARVTQTPRHKVTEMGQEVTMRCQPILGHNTVFWYRQTMMQGLELLAYFRNRAPLDDSGMPKDRFSAEMPDATLATLKIQPSEPRDSAVYFCASGLVLERDRDFLYEQYFGPGTRLTVT.

V and J are TRBV2 and TRBJ2-3, with TRBD2 matching 12 bases. Per germline, CDR1 SNHLY and CDR2 FYNNEI. The CDR3 is made up of 15 amino acids. V lost 0 bases to trimming and J lost 8 bases; unmatched junction nucleotides: 3. The CDR3 nucleotides are TGTGCCAGCAGTGAAGCTCGGACTAGCGGGATTACGCAGTATTTT. Amino acids: CASSEARTSGITQYF.

There are many counts of this clonotype. This chain links TRBV6-1 with TRBJ2-7; maybe TRBD1 (6 bases). The CDR3 spans 15 residues. The germline gives CDR1 MNHNS, CDR2 SASEGT. V dropped 3 bases and J dropped 2 bases, with 14 bases sitting between them. The CDR3 loop reads CASSESPQGPYEQYF. CDR3 nucleotide sequence: TGTGCCAGCAGTGAGTCACCACAGGGCCCCTACGAGCAGTACTTC.

This clonotype appeared many times. The chain combines TRBV18 with TRBJ2-1, with unresolved D. The V gene's germline CDR1 is KGHSH and CDR2 LQKENI. This CDR3 has 11 amino acids. V was pared by 6 bases and J by 7 bases, with 7 bases between. CDR3 DNA sequence: TGTGCCAGCTCGAACAAGAATGAGCAGTTCTTC. This gives the protein CASSNKNEQFF. The complete variable domain, with remaining parts taken from reference TRBV18 and TRBJ2-1, reads NAGVMQNPRHLVRRRGQEARLRCSPMKGHSHVYWYRQLPEEGLKFMVYLQKENIIDESGMPKERFSAEFPKEGPSILRIQQVVRGDSAAYFCASSNKNEQFFGPGTRLTVL.

This clonotype was seen repeatedly, ten times or more. The V gene is TRBV29-1, the J gene TRBJ1-1; no reliable D call. Trimming removed 1 base from V and 2 bases from J, with 5 bases in between. The CDR3 runs to 12 residues. In germline, CDR1 is SQVTM, CDR2 ANQGSEA. The CDR3 DNA follows: TGCAGCGTTGAAGGAGTAAACACTGAAGCTTTCTTT. Amino acid sequence: CSVEGVNTEAFF.

This clonotype has a count of ten or more. This chain uses TRBV18 with TRBJ2-5, with 10 bases identical to TRBD1. The CDR3 runs to 15 residues. Trimming removed 1 base from V and 4 bases from J; junction bases left unmatched: 3. Per germline, CDR1 KGHSH and CDR2 LQKENI. The CDR3 reads CASSPRDRGGETQYF. CDR3 sequence (DNA): TGTGCCAGCTCACCACGGGACAGGGGTGGAGAGACCCAGTACTTC.